The 27 T cell receptor beta chains below come from one sample, sequenced in a study of blood T cells in healthy people across ages (dated by TCRdb to between 2014 and 2017). The protocol used for the library was 5' RACE. Sequencing was carried out with an Illumina HiSeq 2500. A second PCR of roughly 7 to 12 cycles was run with a J-beta primer mix and a sample-barcoded 5' primer. In-frame beta chains were kept once TCRdb had trimmed the public reads at Q25 with fastp and called clones with MiXCR. Rows are combined by CDR3 protein, so each entry shows the most common genes and DNA. Within this sample are 1.5 million to 2 million distinct CDR3 sequences, with around 48% of them counted one time only. Over 2% of the sample rests with the top ten. The sequenced sample consisted of blood. These receptors came from a woman aged 40 to 50 in good health.

This sequence joins TRBV28 and TRBJ2-1, with D possibly matching TRBD1 (6 bases). This CDR3 is built from 14 residues. The germline V and J ends were trimmed by 3 bases and 5 bases, with 11 bases remaining between them. Germline loops: CDR1 MDHEN, CDR2 SYDVKM. CDR3 sequence: CASSFFRGNNEQFF. The CDR3 DNA reads as TGTGCCAGCAGTTTTTTTAGGGGGAACAATGAGCAGTTCTTC.

With respect to this clonotype: One end of the junction does not line up with germline, which may come from a read error. This chain joins TRBV11-2 and TRBJ2-1, with unresolved D. Germline CDR1 is SGHAT and CDR2 is FQNNGV. There are 12 residues in the CDR3. The CDR3 region is CANSPGYNEQFF. DNA of the CDR3: TGTGCCAACAGCCCAGGATACAATGAGCAGTTCTTC.

The chain carries TRBV5-1 and TRBJ1-2; no firm D call. The CDR3 is 15 residues long. Germline assignment: CDR1 SGHRS and CDR2 YFSETQ. V was cut by 4 bases and J by 2 bases, with 15 bases left in between. CDR3 in DNA: TGCGCCAGCAGCCCCGCTAGGGTGGGGAACTATGGCTACACCTTC. Its protein is CASSPARVGNYGYTF.

This clonotype has a handful of counts. The V gene is TRBV20-1, the J gene TRBJ2-3; D unresolved. The CDR3 is 15 residues long. CDR1 and CDR2 (germline): DFQATT, SNEGSKA (reference sequence). V was shortened by 0 bases and J by 6 bases, with 16 bases between the two germline ends. The DNA of the CDR3 is TGCAGTGCTAGAGATACCTCGACGTTCGGGGATACGCAGTATTTT. It encodes CSARDTSTFGDTQYF.

The table lists this clonotype with a few counts. The chain recombines TRBV5-1 with TRBJ2-4, with D perhaps matching TRBD2 (6 bases). CDR1 and CDR2 (germline): SGHRS, YFSETQ. Trimming left V 0 bases short and J 13 bases short, with 23 bases between. The CDR3 extends over 16 amino acids. The CDR3 protein is CASSLAAGPGGAEQYF. The CDR3 DNA is TGCGCCAGCAGCTTGGCCGCAGGTCCAGGAGGGGCGGAGCAGTACTTC.

The table lists this clonotype with a few counts. The chain joins TRBV7-9 to TRBJ2-6; D is uncertain. The CDR3 extends over 14 amino acids. Germline assignment: CDR1 SEHNR and CDR2 FQNEAQ (reference sequence). V lost 5 bases and J 4 bases, leaving 9 bases between the germline ends. CDR3 nucleotide sequence: TGTGCCAGCAGCCACCTTAGAGGGGCCAACGTCCTGACTTTC. Its translation is CASSHLRGANVLTF.

The gene calls are TRBV5-1 and TRBJ2-3, with 9 bases that match TRBD2. J was trimmed by 3 bases and V by 2 bases; bases with no gene match: 10. Germline values: CDR1 SGHRS, CDR2 YFSETQ. This CDR3 spans 17 amino acids. The chain's CDR3 is CASSLRGGAIWTDTQYF. The CDR3 bases are TGCGCCAGCAGCTTACGCGGGGGGGCGATTTGGACAGATACGCAGTATTTT. Combining the CDR3 with reference TRBV5-1 and TRBJ2-3 gives the whole variable domain KAGVTQTPRYLIKTRGQQVTLSCSPISGHRSVSWYQQTPGQGLQFLFEYFSETQRNKGNFPGRFSGRQFSNSRSEMNVSTLELGDSALYLCASSLRGGAIWTDTQYFGPGTRLTVL.

The rearrangement links TRBV20-1 to TRBJ2-1; 12 bases line up with TRBD2. The germline V gene has CDR1 DFQATT and CDR2 SNEGSKA (reference sequence). There are 14 residues in the CDR3. The ends lost 1 base at V and 9 bases at J; junction bases unmatched: 4. CDR3 residues: CSARALAGGVEQFF. The CDR3 DNA reads TGCAGTGCTAGAGCACTAGCGGGGGGAGTTGAGCAGTTCTTC.

The chain has TRBV6-1 and TRBJ1-2, with D perhaps matching TRBD1 (6 bases). CDR3 length: 14 amino acids. Looked up from germline, CDR1 is MNHNS and CDR2 is SASEGT. The germline V and J ends were trimmed by 3 bases and 7 bases, with 15 bases remaining between them. CDR3 protein: CASSDSGTSVGYTF. The CDR3 DNA is TGTGCCAGCAGTGATAGCGGGACATCGGTTGGCTACACCTTC.

The chain joins TRBV5-1 to TRBJ1-2, with 12 bases identical to TRBD1. This CDR3 spans 16 amino acids. Germline trimming cut 4 bases from V and 7 bases from J; bases unmatched to any gene: 11. In germline, CDR1 is SGHRS, CDR2 YFSETQ. CDR3 bases: TGCGCCAGCAGCATAGGGACAGGGGGCAGCAATATTGGCTACACCTTC. Protein: CASSIGTGGSNIGYTF. Using reference TRBV5-1 and TRBJ1-2 for the parts outside the CDR3, the full variable domain is KAGVTQTPRYLIKTRGQQVTLSCSPISGHRSVSWYQQTPGQGLQFLFEYFSETQRNKGNFPGRFSGRQFSNSRSEMNVSTLELGDSALYLCASSIGTGGSNIGYTFGSGTRLTVV.

The chain links TRBV6-2 or TRBV6-3 to TRBJ2-3; D is unresolved. V dropped 2 bases and J dropped 1 base, with 10 bases sitting between them. CDR3 size: 15 residues. Germline V gives CDR1 MNHEY, CDR2 SVGEGT. The DNA of the CDR3 is TGTGCCAGCAGTTACGTTCTTAGGGGCACAGATACGCAGTATTTT. Translation gives CASSYVLRGTDTQYF.

The table lists this clonotype with a few counts. V usage is TRBV18 and J usage is TRBJ2-3; D remains ambiguous. Germline loops: CDR1 KGHSH, CDR2 LQKENI. CDR3 size: 18 residues. V shed 3 bases and J shed 3 bases, with 22 bases lying between them. CDR3 sequence: CASSPQASMGTSTDTQYF. The CDR3 region has the DNA TGTGCCAGCTCACCTCAAGCGTCTATGGGAACTTCAACAGATACGCAGTATTTT.

This clonotype was counted between two and nine times. The chain employs TRBV2 and TRBJ2-5; 10 bases align to TRBD1. The germline gives CDR1 SNHLY, CDR2 FYNNEI. The CDR3 is made up of 15 amino acids. V lost 7 bases and J lost 5; bases outside the gene matches: 10. The CDR3 region has the DNA TGTGCCAGCACCAATAGGGGACAGGGGTATGAGACCCAGTACTTC. Its protein is CASTNRGQGYETQYF.

This clonotype was counted only a few times. The genes are TRBV7-2 and TRBJ2-1; no definite D call. V gave up 2 bases and J gave up 9 bases, with 14 bases separating them. The CDR3 runs to 14 residues. Germline CDR1 is SGHTA and CDR2 is FQGNSA. The CDR3 DNA reads TGTGCCAGCAGCTTAAAGGATCCAGGTCCTGAGCAGTTCTTC. This gives the protein CASSLKDPGPEQFF.

For the CDR3, the DNA is TGTGCCAGCAGTTTAAAAGGCAAAAACATTCAGTACTTC. It specifies CASSLKGKNIQYF. V gene TRBV12-3 or TRBV12-4 combines with J gene TRBJ2-4, with D unclear. The CDR3 has 13 amino acids. V dropped 2 bases and J dropped 3 bases, with 5 bases sitting between them.

The J gene is TRBJ1-5, the V gene TRBV20-1; weak D call: TRBD1 (5 bases). CDR3 length: 15 amino acids. V lost 1 base to trimming and J lost 5 bases, with 15 bases between them. Per the germline V gene, CDR1 is DFQATT and CDR2 is SNEGSKA (reference sequence). This CDR3 reads CSARVSGFLDQPQHF. In DNA, the CDR3 is TGCAGTGCTAGAGTGTCAGGGTTTTTGGATCAGCCCCAGCATTTT.

This clonotype has more than one count but fewer than ten. This chain links TRBV20-1 with TRBJ2-4; TRBD1 aligns across 7 bases. Near its end, the DNA agrees better with TRBJ2-7, so the J call may be wrong. The CDR3 totals 12 residues. Looked up from germline, CDR1 is DFQATT and CDR2 is SNEGSKA (reference sequence). CDR3 coding DNA: TGCAGTGCTAGGGACAAGGGGGCCGAGCAGTACTTC. Its translation: CSARDKGAEQYF.

The chain carries TRBV29-1 and TRBJ1-1, with unresolved D. The CDR3 totals 11 residues. Germline-derived CDR1 and CDR2 are SQVTM and ANQGSEA. V was clipped by 1 base and J by 7 bases, with 7 bases between them. In DNA, the CDR3 is TGCAGCGTTGAAGTAGGAAGTGAAGCTTTCTTT. It specifies CSVEVGSEAFF. The full variable domain, its missing parts supplied by reference TRBV29-1 and TRBJ1-1, is SAVISQKPSRDICQRGTSLTIQCQVDSQVTMMFWYRQQPGQSLTLIATANQGSEATYESGFVIDKFPISRPNLTFSTLTVSNMSPEDSSIYLCSVEVGSEAFFGQGTRLTVV.

This clonotype was seen only a few times. This rearrangement joins TRBV7-9 to TRBJ2-7; D remains unclear. Germline V gene sequence: CDR1 SEHNR, CDR2 FQNEAQ (reference sequence). V shed 8 bases and J shed 6 bases, with 20 bases lying between them. This CDR3 contains 14 residues. CDR3 bases: TGTGCCAGCGGAAGTCCTCGGCCGGCACTCGAGCAGTACTTC. This codes for CASGSPRPALEQYF.

This clonotype was seen more than once but under ten times. This chain links TRBV29-1 with TRBJ1-5; the D gene is possibly TRBD1 (6 bases). V gave up 7 bases and J gave up 3 bases, with 10 bases separating them. This CDR3 is built from 12 residues. The germline V gene encodes CDR1 SQVTM and CDR2 ANQGSEA. The CDR3 bases are TGCAGCGCGGGACACCACAATCAGCCCCAGCATTTT. It specifies CSAGHHNQPQHF.

In this sample, this clonotype turned up a few times. The chain carries TRBV20-1 and TRBJ1-1; TRBD1 might be the D (6 bases). This CDR3 is 13 amino acids long. Germline lookup yields CDR1 DFQATT and CDR2 SNEGSKA (reference sequence). V was clipped by 0 bases and J by 4 bases, with 9 bases between them. The CDR3 loop is CSARDLQGTEAFF. As DNA, the CDR3 is TGCAGTGCTAGAGATTTACAGGGCACTGAAGCTTTCTTT.

This chain uses TRBV5-1 with TRBJ2-5; 9 bases are a match to TRBD1. The CDR3 sequence is 16 residues long. V was clipped by 0 bases and J by 0 bases; unmatched bases: 3. Germline-derived CDR1 and CDR2 are SGHRS and YFSETQ. DNA for the CDR3: TGCGCCAGCAGCTTGGTGGGGACAGGGAACCAAGAGACCCAGTACTTC. This sequence encodes CASSLVGTGNQETQYF. Filled out from reference TRBV5-1 and TRBJ2-5, the complete variable domain reads KAGVTQTPRYLIKTRGQQVTLSCSPISGHRSVSWYQQTPGQGLQFLFEYFSETQRNKGNFPGRFSGRQFSNSRSEMNVSTLELGDSALYLCASSLVGTGNQETQYFGPGTRLLVL.

The chain employs TRBV19 and TRBJ2-7, with 9 positions matching TRBD1. Germline V gives CDR1 LNHDA, CDR2 SQIVND (reference sequence). This CDR3 spans 17 amino acids. Unmatched junction bases numbered 13, after V lost 3 bases and J lost 4 bases. CDR3 nucleotide sequence: TGTGCCAGTAGTATCCCAATTGGGGGACAGGGCAGTTACGAGCAGTACTTC. This sequence encodes CASSIPIGGQGSYEQYF.

The chain is built from TRBV20-1 and TRBJ2-4; D ambiguous. The J call may be in error: the DNA end matches TRBJ2-7 better. The CDR3 has 12 residues. Per the germline V gene, CDR1 is DFQATT and CDR2 is SNEGSKA (reference sequence). The chain's CDR3 is CSARSFGSEQYF. The DNA of the CDR3 is TGCAGTGCTAGAAGCTTCGGGTCCGAGCAGTACTTC.

The chain couples TRBV20-1 to TRBJ2-7; 12 bases agree with TRBD2. The germline V gene encodes CDR1 DFQATT and CDR2 SNEGSKA (reference sequence). The CDR3 has 15 residues. The ends lost 0 bases at V and 7 bases at J; junction bases unmatched: 7. The chain's CDR3 is CSARDLAGGHNEQYF. In DNA form, the CDR3 reads TGCAGTGCTAGAGATCTAGCGGGGGGGCACAATGAGCAGTACTTC.

This clonotype was observed a few times. The chain has TRBV9 and TRBJ2-5, with TRBD1 identical over 9 bases. Trimming at V came to 4 bases and at J to 4 bases, leaving 11 bases not matched to a gene. The length of the CDR3 is 16 residues. Germline V lookup: CDR1 SGDLS, CDR2 YYNGEE. CDR3 sequence: CASSIGTGSIVETQYF. DNA of the CDR3: TGTGCCAGCAGCATCGGGACAGGGTCGATTGTAGAGACCCAGTACTTC.

The chain combines TRBV28 with TRBJ2-1; 12 positions agree with TRBD2. Germline V gene sequence: CDR1 MDHEN, CDR2 SYDVKM. This CDR3 has 17 amino acids. V shed 5 bases and J 10 bases; nucleotides not matched to a gene: 15. DNA of the CDR3: TGTGCCAGCAGTACCTACTCATCTAGCGGGGGGGTAGAAGAGCAGTTCTTC. It encodes CASSTYSSSGGVEEQFF. Full variable domain (outside the CDR3, taken from reference TRBV28 and TRBJ2-1): DVKVTQSSRYLVKRTGEKVFLECVQDMDHENMFWYRQDPGLGLRLIYFSYDVKMKEKGDIPEGYSVSREKKERFSLILESASTNQTSMYLCASSTYSSSGGVEEQFFGPGTRLTVL.